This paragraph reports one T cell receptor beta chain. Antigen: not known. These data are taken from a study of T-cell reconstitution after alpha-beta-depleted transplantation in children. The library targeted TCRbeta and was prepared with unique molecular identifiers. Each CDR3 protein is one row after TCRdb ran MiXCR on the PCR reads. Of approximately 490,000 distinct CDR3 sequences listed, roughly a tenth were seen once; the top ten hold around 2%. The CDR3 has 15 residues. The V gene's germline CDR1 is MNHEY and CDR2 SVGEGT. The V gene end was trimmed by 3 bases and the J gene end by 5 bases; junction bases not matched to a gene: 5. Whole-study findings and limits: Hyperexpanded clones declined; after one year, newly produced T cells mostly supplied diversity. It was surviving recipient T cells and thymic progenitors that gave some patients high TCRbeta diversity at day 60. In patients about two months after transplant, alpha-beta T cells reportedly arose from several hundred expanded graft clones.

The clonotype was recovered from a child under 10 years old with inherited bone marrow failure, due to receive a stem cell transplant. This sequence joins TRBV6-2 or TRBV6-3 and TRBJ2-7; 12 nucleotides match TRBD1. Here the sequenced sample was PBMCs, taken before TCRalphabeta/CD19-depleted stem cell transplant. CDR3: CASSYWDRGQDEQYF. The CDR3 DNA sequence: TGTGCCAGCAGTTATTGGGACAGGGGGCAAGACGAGCAGTACTTC.